Each of the 2 T cell receptor beta chains below was sequenced from the same sample in a study of blood T cell repertoires in COVID-19. Data came from immunoSEQ multiplex PCR; TCRdb stores just in-frame clones and leaves some out. Of approximately 150,000 clones in the sample, around four fifths were seen once. Sequencing was carried out using peripheral blood. Source of these receptors: a woman of 80 years or more with COVID-19, enrolled during active disease.

V and J are TRBV3-1 (or the pseudogene TRBV3-2) and TRBJ1-1; no clear D. The CDR3 extends over 12 amino acids. Trimming cost V 4 bases and J 5 bases, with 8 bases left between them. Germline CDR1 is LGHDT and CDR2 is YNNKEL (reference sequence). This CDR3 reads CASSPHETEAFF. CDR3 DNA: TGTGCCAGCAGCCCCCACGAGACTGAAGCTTTCTTT.

This chain uses TRBV15 with TRBJ2-1; TRBD2 matches 9 bases. The V gene end was trimmed by 4 bases and the J gene end by 9 bases; junction bases not matched to a gene: 16. This CDR3 is built from 17 residues. Germline V gene data show CDR1 as LNHNV and CDR2 as YYDKDF (reference sequence). The CDR3 nucleotides are TGTGCCACCAGCAACTCTCGCGGGGGGGCCTGGGTACGTGAGCAGTTCTTC. It translates to CATSNSRGGAWVREQFF.